The entry that follows covers one T cell receptor (beta chain) sequence. Its antigen is still unknown. TCRdb keeps only in-frame clones here, not all; method: immunoSEQ multiplex PCR. The sample contains roughly 40,000 clones, 65% to 75% of which appear only once. Cultured cells yielded isolated CD4+ T cells after 10 to 11 days. Participants were given two doses of BNT162b2 or mRNA-1273 vaccine. Per germline, CDR1 MNHEY and CDR2 SVGAGI. The V segment lost 4 bases and the J segment 10 bases; nucleotides outside the gene matches: 7. The CDR3 is made up of 14 amino acids. The source of the sample is a study of vaccination effects on CD4 cells after COVID-19.

The gene calls are TRBV6-5 and TRBJ1-4; 9 positions agree with TRBD1. The sample in question was CD4+ T cells from PBMCs cultured without peptide, obtained after COVID-19 vaccination. This sequence was found in a human donor who received a COVID-19 vaccine. DNA for the CDR3: TGTGCCAGCAGTTCGGACAGGGGCCTTGCAAAACTGTTTTTT. It specifies CASSSDRGLAKLFF.